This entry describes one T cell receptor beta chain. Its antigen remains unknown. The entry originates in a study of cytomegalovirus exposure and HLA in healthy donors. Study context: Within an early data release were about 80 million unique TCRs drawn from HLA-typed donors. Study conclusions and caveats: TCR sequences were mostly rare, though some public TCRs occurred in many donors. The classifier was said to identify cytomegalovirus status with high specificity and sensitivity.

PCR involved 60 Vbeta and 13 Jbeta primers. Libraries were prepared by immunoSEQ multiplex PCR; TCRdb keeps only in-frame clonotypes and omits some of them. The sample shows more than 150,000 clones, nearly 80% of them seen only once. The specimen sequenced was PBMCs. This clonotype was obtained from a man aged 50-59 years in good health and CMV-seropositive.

The CDR3 DNA is TGTGCCAGCAGCCAAGTTCAGGGGGGACCCAATAATTCACCCCTCCACTTT. Amino acids: CASSQVQGGPNNSPLHF. This chain joins TRBV4-2 and TRBJ1-6, with 7 nucleotides matching TRBD1. There are 17 residues in the CDR3. Germline V CDR1 and CDR2: LGHNA, YNFKEQ. The ends lost 1 base at V and 5 bases at J; junction bases unmatched: 8.